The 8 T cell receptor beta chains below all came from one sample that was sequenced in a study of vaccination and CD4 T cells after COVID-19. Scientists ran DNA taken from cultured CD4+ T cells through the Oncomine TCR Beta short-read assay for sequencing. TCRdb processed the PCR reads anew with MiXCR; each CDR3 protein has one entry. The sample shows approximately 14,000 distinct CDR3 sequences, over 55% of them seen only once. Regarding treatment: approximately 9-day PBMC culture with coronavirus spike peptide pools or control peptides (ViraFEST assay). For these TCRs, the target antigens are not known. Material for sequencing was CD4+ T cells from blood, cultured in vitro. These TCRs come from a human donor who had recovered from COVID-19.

The CDR3 DNA is TGCAGTGCTAGAGATGGCCGACGGAGCTCGAACACCGGGGAGCTGTTTTTT. Its translation: CSARDGRRSSNTGELFF. V is TRBV20-1 and J is TRBJ2-2; D is unresolved. The V gene lost 0 bases and the J gene lost 0 bases, with 14 bases spanning the gap. The germline CDR1 and CDR2 sequences are DFQATT and SNEGSKA (reference sequence). This CDR3 region has 17 residues.

Written as DNA, the CDR3 is TGTGCCAGCAGTCCATACCCCCCTGAGGGCTACACCTTC. Translation gives CASSPYPPEGYTF. This chain joins TRBV27 and TRBJ1-2; D gene ambiguous. This CDR3 is 13 amino acids long. V lost 5 bases and J 8 bases, leaving 15 bases between the germline ends. CDR1 is MNHEY and CDR2 is SMNVEV in the germline V gene (reference sequence).

As DNA, the CDR3 is TGTGCCACCAGCCGGGGACAGGACTACGAGCAGTACTTC. Translation gives CATSRGQDYEQYF. The V gene is TRBV15, the J gene TRBJ2-7; TRBD1 matches 8 bases. The CDR3 is made up of 13 amino acids. With V trimmed by 5 bases and J by 3 bases, 3 bases remained unmatched. Germline values: CDR1 LNHNV, CDR2 YYDKDF (reference sequence).

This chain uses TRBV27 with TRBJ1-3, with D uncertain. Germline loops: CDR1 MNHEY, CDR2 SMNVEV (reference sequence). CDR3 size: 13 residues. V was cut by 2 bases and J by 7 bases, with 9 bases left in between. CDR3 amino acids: CASSLTVGNTIYF. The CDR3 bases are TGTGCCAGCAGTTTAACCGTCGGGAACACCATATATTTT.

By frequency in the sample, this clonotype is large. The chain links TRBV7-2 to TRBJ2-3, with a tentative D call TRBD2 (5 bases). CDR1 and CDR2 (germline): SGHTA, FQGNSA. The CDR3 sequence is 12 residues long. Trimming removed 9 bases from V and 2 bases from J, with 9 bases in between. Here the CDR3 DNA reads TGTGCCAGTGGGAGTTACACAGATACGCAGTATTTT. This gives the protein CASGSYTDTQYF.

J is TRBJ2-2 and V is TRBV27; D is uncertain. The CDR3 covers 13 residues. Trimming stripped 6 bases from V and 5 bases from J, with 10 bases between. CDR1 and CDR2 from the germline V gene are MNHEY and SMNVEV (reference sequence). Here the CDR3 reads CASSLERTGELFF. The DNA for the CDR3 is TGTGCCAGCAGCCTGGAGAGGACCGGGGAGCTGTTTTTT.

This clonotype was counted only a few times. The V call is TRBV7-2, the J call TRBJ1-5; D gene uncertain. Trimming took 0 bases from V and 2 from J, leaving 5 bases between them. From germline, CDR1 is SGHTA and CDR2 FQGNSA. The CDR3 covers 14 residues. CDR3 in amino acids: CASSLAQGNQPQHF. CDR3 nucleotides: TGTGCCAGCAGCTTAGCTCAAGGCAATCAGCCCCAGCATTTT.

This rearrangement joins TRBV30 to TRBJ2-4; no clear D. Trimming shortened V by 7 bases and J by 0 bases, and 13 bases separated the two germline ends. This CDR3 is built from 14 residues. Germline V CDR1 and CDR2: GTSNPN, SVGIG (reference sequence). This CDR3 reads CAFKAGLAKNIQYF. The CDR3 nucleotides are TGTGCCTTTAAGGCTGGTCTAGCCAAAAACATTCAGTACTTC. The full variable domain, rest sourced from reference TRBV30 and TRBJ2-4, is SQTIHQWPATLVQPVGSPLSLECTVEGTSNPNLYWYRQAAGRGLQLLFYSVGIGQISSEVPQNLSASRPQDRQFILSSKKLLLSDSGFYLCAFKAGLAKNIQYFGAGTRLSVL.